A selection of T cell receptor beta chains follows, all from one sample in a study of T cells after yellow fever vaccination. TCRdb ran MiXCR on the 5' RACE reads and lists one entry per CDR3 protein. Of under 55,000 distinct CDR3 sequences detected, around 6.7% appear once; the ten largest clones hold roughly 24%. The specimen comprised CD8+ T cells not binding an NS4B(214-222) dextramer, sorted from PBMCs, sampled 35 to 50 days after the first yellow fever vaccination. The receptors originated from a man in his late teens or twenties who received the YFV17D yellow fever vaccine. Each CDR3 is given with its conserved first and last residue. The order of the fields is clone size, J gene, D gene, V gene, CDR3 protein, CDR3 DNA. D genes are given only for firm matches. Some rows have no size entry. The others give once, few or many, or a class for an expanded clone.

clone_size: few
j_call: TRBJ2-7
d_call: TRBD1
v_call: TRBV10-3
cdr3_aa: CAHSYRTGGLEQYF
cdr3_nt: TGTGCCCACTCCTACAGGACAGGGGGCCTCGAGCAGTACTTC

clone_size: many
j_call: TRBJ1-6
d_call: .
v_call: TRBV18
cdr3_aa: CASSPDGQSNSPLHF
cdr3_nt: TGTGCCAGCTCACCGGATGGACAGAGTAATTCACCCCTCCACTTT

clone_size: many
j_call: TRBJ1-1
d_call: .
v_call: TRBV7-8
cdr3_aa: CASSLDSPQRAFF
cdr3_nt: TGTGCCAGCAGCTTGGACAGTCCCCAGCGGGCTTTCTTT

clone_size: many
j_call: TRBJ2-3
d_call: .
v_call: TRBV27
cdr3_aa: CASSLRGGPLPDTQYF
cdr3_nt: TGTGCCAGCAGTTTAAGAGGAGGACCCCTCCCAGATACGCAGTATTTT

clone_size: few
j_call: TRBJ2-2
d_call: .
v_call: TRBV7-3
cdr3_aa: CASSLSGNEDTGELFF
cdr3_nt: TGTGCCAGCAGCTTATCAGGGAACGAGGACACCGGGGAGCTGTTTTTT

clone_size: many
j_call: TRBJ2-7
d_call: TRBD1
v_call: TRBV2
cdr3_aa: CASSLDRGAYEQYF
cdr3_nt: TGTGCCAGCAGCTTGGACAGGGGCGCCTACGAGCAGTACTTC

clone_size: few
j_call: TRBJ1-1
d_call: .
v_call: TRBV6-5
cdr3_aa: CASSYSSGRRTEAFF
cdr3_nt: TGTGCCAGCAGTTACTCGAGCGGGCGGAGGACTGAAGCTTTCTTT

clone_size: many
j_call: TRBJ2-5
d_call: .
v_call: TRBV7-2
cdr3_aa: CASSPTFVRTGQETQYF
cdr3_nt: TGTGCCAGCAGCCCTACATTCGTCAGGACCGGCCAAGAGACCCAGTACTTC

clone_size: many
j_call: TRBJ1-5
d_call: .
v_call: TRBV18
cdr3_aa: CASSPGPNQPQHF
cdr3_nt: TGTGCCAGCTCACCGGGGCCGAATCAGCCCCAGCATTTT

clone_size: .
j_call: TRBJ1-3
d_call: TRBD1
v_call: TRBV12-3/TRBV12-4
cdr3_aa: CASRGQGAFGGGNTIYF
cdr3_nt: TGTGCCAGCAGAGGACAGGGGGCTTTTGGCGGTGGAAACACCATATATTTT

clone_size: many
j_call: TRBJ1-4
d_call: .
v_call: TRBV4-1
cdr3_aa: CASSAGSEKLFF
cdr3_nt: TGCGCCAGCAGCGCCGGGTCTGAAAAACTGTTTTTT

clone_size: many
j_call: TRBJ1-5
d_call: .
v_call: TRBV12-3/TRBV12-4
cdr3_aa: CASSLARGGQPQHF
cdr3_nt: TGTGCCAGCAGTTTAGCCCGGGGCGGGCAGCCCCAGCATTTT

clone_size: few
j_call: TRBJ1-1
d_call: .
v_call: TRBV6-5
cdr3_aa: CASSYSNRLGAFF
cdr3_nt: TGTGCCAGCAGTTACTCGAACCGGCTTGGGGCTTTCTTT

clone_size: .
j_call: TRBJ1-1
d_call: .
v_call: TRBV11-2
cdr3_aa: CASRRTGPLNEAFF
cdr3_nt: TGTGCCAGCCGAAGAACGGGACCGCTGAATGAAGCTTTCTTT

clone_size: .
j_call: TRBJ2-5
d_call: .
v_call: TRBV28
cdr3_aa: CASSNAGGRETQYF
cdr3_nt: TGTGCCAGCAGCAACGCCGGGGGCCGGGAGACCCAGTACTTC

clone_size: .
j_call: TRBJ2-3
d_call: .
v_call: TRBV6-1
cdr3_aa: CASSEGRQGGTDTQYF
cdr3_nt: TGTGCCAGCAGTGAGGGTAGGCAGGGAGGCACAGATACGCAGTATTTT

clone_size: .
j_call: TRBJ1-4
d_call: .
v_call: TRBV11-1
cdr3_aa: CASSLYGRGVATNEKLFF
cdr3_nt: TGTGCCAGCAGCTTATATGGTAGAGGGGTTGCAACTAATGAAAAACTGTTTTTT

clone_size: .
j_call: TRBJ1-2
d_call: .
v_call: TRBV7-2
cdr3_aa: CASSLRVSANYGYTF
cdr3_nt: TGTGCCAGCAGCTTAAGGGTCTCAGCAAACTATGGCTACACCTTC

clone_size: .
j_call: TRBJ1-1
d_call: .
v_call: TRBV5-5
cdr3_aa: CASSRTVGFTEAFF
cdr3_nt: TGTGCCAGCAGCAGGACAGTAGGATTCACTGAAGCTTTCTTT

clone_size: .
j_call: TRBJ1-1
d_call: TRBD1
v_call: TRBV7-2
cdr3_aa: CASRFGQGRAEAFF
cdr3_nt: TGTGCCAGCAGGTTCGGACAGGGACGCGCTGAAGCTTTCTTT

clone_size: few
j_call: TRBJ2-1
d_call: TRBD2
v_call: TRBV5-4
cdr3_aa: CASSLFGGNEQFF
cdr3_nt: TGTGCCAGCAGCTTGTTCGGGGGGAATGAGCAGTTCTTC

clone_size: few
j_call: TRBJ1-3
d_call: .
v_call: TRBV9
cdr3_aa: CASSPGTAQPAGNTIYF
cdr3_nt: TGTGCCAGCAGCCCCGGGACGGCTCAGCCGGCTGGAAACACCATATATTTT

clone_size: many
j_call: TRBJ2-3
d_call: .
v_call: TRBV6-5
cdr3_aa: CASSYGDTQYF
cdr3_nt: TGTGCCAGCAGTTATGGAGATACGCAGTATTTT

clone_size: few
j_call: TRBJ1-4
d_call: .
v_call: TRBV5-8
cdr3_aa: CASSSRETNEKLFF
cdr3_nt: TGTGCCAGCAGCTCGAGGGAAACTAATGAAAAACTGTTTTTT

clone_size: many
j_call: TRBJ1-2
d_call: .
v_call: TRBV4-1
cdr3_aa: CASSPEGGDIYGYTF
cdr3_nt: TGCGCCAGCAGCCCCGAGGGGGGAGACATCTATGGCTACACCTTC

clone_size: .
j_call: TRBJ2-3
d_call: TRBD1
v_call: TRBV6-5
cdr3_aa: CASSYSPRTGAYF
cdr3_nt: TGTGCCAGCAGTTATTCCCCTCGGACAGGGGCGTATTTT

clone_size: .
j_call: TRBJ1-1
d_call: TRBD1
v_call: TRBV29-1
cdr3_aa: CSAGQMNTEAFF
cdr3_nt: TGCAGCGCGGGACAGATGAACACTGAAGCTTTCTTT

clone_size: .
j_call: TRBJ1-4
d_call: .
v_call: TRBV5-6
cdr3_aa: CASSEYSDIIEKLFF
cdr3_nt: TGTGCCAGCAGCGAATACAGCGATATTATTGAAAAACTGTTTTTT

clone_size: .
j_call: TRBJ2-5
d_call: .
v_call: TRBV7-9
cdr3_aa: CASSPLGVGPETQYF
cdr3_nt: TGTGCCAGCAGCCCGCTGGGGGTAGGGCCAGAGACCCAGTACTTC

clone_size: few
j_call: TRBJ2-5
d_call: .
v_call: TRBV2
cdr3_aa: CASSESVGFLETQYF
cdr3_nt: TGTGCCAGCAGTGAATCCGTGGGCTTCTTAGAGACCCAGTACTTC

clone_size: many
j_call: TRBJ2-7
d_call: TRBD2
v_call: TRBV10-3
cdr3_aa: CATLTGTSTGEQYF
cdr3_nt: TGTGCCACCCTAACCGGGACTAGCACAGGCGAGCAGTACTTC

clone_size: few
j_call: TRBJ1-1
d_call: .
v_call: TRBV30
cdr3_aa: CAWSRSEAFF
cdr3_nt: TGTGCCTGGAGTAGGAGTGAAGCTTTCTTT

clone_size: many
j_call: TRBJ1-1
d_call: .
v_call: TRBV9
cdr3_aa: CASSPGPEAFF
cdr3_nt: TGTGCCAGCAGCCCCGGACCTGAAGCTTTCTTT

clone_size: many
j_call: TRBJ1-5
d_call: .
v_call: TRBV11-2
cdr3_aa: CASSLSGGQPQHF
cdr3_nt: TGTGCCAGCAGCTTGAGCGGGGGGCAGCCCCAGCATTTT

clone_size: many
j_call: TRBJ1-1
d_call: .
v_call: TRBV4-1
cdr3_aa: CASSQASRGNTEAFF
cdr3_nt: TGCGCCAGCAGCCAGGCCTCGAGGGGAAACACTGAAGCTTTCTTT

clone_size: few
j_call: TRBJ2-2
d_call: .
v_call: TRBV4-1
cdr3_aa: CASSTRAAGAAGELFF
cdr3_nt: TGCGCCAGCAGCACCCGTGCCGCGGGGGCGGCCGGGGAGCTGTTTTTT

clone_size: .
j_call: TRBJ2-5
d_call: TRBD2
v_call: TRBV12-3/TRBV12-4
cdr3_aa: CASSLGAGVGQETQYF
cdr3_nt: TGTGCCAGCAGTTTAGGAGCGGGAGTGGGTCAAGAGACCCAGTACTTC

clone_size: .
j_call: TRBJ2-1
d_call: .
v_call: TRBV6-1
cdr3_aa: CASRRRAEGYNEQFF
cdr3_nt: TGTGCCAGCAGGCGCAGGGCGGAGGGATACAATGAGCAGTTCTTC

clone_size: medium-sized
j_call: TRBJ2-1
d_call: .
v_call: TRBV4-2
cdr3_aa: CASSQDRGGVYNEQFF
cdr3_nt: TGTGCCAGCAGCCAAGATAGGGGGGGGGTCTACAATGAGCAGTTCTTC

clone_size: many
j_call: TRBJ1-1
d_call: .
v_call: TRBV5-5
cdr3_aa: CASSWRRIMNTEAFF
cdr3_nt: TGTGCCAGCAGCTGGAGGCGGATTATGAACACTGAAGCTTTCTTT

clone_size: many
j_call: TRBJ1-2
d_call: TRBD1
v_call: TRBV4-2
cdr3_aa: CASSPTGDGYTF
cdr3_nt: TGTGCCAGCAGCCCGACAGGGGACGGCTACACCTTC

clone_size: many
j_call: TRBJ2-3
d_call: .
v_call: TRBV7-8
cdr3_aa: CASSPPNSDTQYF
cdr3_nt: TGTGCCAGCAGCCCCCCGAATTCAGATACGCAGTATTTT

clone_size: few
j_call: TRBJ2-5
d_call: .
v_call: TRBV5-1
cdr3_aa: CASSSYWGAGETQYF
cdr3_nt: TGCGCCAGCAGCTCCTATTGGGGGGCAGGGGAGACCCAGTACTTC

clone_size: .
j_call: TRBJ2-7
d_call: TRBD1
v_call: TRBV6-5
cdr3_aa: CASSYSTQGVHEQYF
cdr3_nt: TGTGCCAGCAGTTACTCGACGCAGGGGGTCCACGAGCAGTACTTC